This T cell receptor beta chain came from a study of T cell changes during pregnancy in multiple sclerosis (dated by TCRdb to between 2017 and 2020). Background on the whole study: The study examined how the T cell repertoire changed over the course of pregnancy in women with multiple sclerosis.

This clone was counted once. The specificity of this receptor is unknown. Per-nucleotide qualities are absent, and no much larger clonotype sits a single base away. The protocol used for the library was the immunoSEQ multiplex PCR assay. TCRdb provides this immuneACCESS table in a form limited to in-frame rearrangements. Some clones are lacking; in checked studies, under half of them reflect an unresolved V gene, and why the rest are absent is not known. The sample includes 14,000 or so clones, with approximately 95% observed a single time. In total, the top ten clones hold approximately 3% of the sample. Here the sequenced sample was peripheral blood, taken in the second trimester of pregnancy. The sequence was obtained from a female donor in good health, enrolled as a control in a pregnancy study.

The CDR3 here reads CASSQEGLEADTQYF. The nucleotide sequence reads TGCGCCAGCAGCCAGGAGGGACTAGAGGCAGATACGCAGTATTTT. In this chain, TRBV4-3 is recombined with TRBJ2-3; 8 central nucleotides agree with TRBD2. The CDR3 runs 15 amino acids, cysteine and phenylalanine included. The kept DNA is CDR3 alone, 45 bases in frame from the first base. Germline trimming amounts to 3 bases on V and 4 bases on J, with 6 as the count of junction bases outside the gene matches. Via the germline V gene, CDR1 is LGHNA and CDR2 YSLEER.